This T cell receptor (beta chain) was documented in a study of CD8 T cells in Susac syndrome. Random hexamers were used to reverse transcribe about 0.5 to 1 ug of RNA. TCRdb fed the immunoSEQ multiplex PCR reads into MiXCR, producing one record per CDR3 protein. Among 100,000 to 150,000 distinct CDR3 sequences, nearly 96% were seen once, and the ten largest hold about 0.14%. V lost 3 bases to trimming and J lost 4 bases, with 12 bases between them. CDR3 length: 14 residues. The chain uses TRBV12-3 or TRBV12-4 and TRBJ1-1, with D unresolved. The TCR comes from a human donor with Susac syndrome. The sample taken for sequencing was CD4+ T cells from PBMCs. CDR3 coding DNA: TGTGCCAGCAGTTTCCAGGCCCCCGGCACTGAAGCTTTCTTT. Protein: CASSFQAPGTEAFF.